What follows describes a single TCR beta chain. Its antigen is currently not known. It has no much larger one-base neighbor in the sample; base qualities were not kept. The CDR3 measures 13 amino acids from cysteine to phenylalanine. This entry keeps only the CDR3 DNA: 39 bases, framed from base 1. The germline V gene encodes CDR1 SGHRS and CDR2 YFSETQ. V loses 3 bases, J loses 1 base, and the germline ends lie 7 bases apart. These data belong to a study of blood T cell repertoires in COVID-19 (TCRdb year 2020). For the wider study: Samples covering the acute and convalescent phases of COVID-19 were provided by collaborators in the United States, Italy and Spain. The material from the prospective study consisted of cDNA or gDNA derived from T cells, B-cell-depleted T cells, or PBMCs. The dataset comprised deeply sampled blood TCRbeta repertoires from subjects exposed to, actively infected with, or recovered from COVID-19. A freely available public database, intended as a resource for researchers studying the immune response to SARS-CoV-2, is where the repertoires were released. The samples were drawn from the first 160 participants of the ongoing ImmuneRACE study and from 1,254 subjects provided by 6 global collaborators. The sample metadata nearly always contained a de-identified subject ID, COVID-19 status, age in years and sex. Where HLA class I and class II types were available, the types were taken from metadata supplied by the sample provider, not from assay-based typing.

Study-level results and caveats: How much clinical and demographic metadata was included differed by source and by participant, and the metadata was provided uncurated.

Each collaborating institution followed its own protocols to collect whole blood in K2EDTA tubes. For TCRbeta analysis, collaborators shipped samples in one of three forms: frozen whole blood, isolated PBMCs, or DNA extracted from either of those sample types. TCRbeta CDR3 regions were amplified from genomic DNA by means of the immunoSEQ Assay, a bias-controlled multiplex PCR. The paper's data handling went like this. Within the assay, amplification of reference gene primers was used to estimate how many nucleated cells each sample contained. To quantify the absolute abundance of each unique TCRbeta CDR3 rearrangement, sequence reads were collapsed and filtered. For each sample, productive Simpson clonality was calculated as the square root of Simpson's diversity index across productive rearrangements. As stored in TCRdb, this immuneACCESS dataset retains in-frame rearrangements with V and J assigned. A fraction of the clones does not appear; measured against another copy, unresolved V genes explain less than half of the discrepancy, and the remainder lacks a known reason. The V and J calls and clone size come from that table; D and trimming were worked out from the DNA. Within this sample are over 250,000 clones, with around 89% of them counted one time only. The ten largest clones take up around 12% of the sample.

What was sequenced was peripheral blood. The sequence derives from a woman aged 55-69 years with acute or convalescent COVID-19. The V gene is TRBV5-1 and the J gene is TRBJ1-1; no D segment can be confidently identified. The DNA is as follows: TGCGCCAGCAGCTCCCAGGAGAACACTGAAGCTTTCTTT. Its translation is CASSSQENTEAFF.